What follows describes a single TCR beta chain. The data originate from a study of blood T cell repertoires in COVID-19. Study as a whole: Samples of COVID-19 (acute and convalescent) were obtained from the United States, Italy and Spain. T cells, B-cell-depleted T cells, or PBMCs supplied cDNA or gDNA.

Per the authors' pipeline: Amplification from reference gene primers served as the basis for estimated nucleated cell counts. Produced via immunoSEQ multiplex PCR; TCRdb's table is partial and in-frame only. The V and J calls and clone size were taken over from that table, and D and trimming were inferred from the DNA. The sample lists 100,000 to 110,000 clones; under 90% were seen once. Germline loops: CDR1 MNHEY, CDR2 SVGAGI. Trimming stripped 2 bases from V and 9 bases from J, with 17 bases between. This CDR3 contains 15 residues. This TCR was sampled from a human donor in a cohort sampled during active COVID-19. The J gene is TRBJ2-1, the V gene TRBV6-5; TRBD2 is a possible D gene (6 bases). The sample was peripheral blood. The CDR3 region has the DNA TGTGCCAGCAGTTACCTGGTAGCGGCCCCCGGTGAGCAGTTCTTC. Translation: CASSYLVAAPGEQFF.